These 9 T cell receptor beta chains came from one sample sequenced in a study of blood T cell repertoires in COVID-19. TCRdb keeps only in-frame clones here, not all; method: immunoSEQ multiplex PCR. The sample lists about 120,000 clones, approximately 80% occurring once. Material: peripheral blood. The receptor set was obtained from a man between 65 and 85 years old with acute or convalescent COVID-19.

The chain joins TRBV20-1 to TRBJ1-2; 7 bases fit TRBD1. CDR3 size: 16 residues. Germline loops: CDR1 DFQATT, CDR2 SNEGSKA (reference sequence). Trimming cost V 3 bases and J 4 bases; bases outside gene matches: 14. CDR3 amino acids: CSASRVIAGQRYGYTF. CDR3 sequence (DNA): TGCAGTGCTAGTCGGGTGATTGCGGGACAGCGCTATGGCTACACCTTC.

The chain links TRBV5-1 to TRBJ1-2, with 9 bases lining up with TRBD1. Trimming removed 1 base from V and 9 bases from J; junction bases left unmatched: 10. Looked up from germline, CDR1 is SGHRS and CDR2 is YFSETQ. CDR3 length equals 15 residues. The DNA for the CDR3 is TGCGCCAGCAGCTTGACCGGGACAGGGACTGGAAGCTACACCTTC. This sequence encodes CASSLTGTGTGSYTF.

The gene calls are TRBV5-1 and TRBJ1-5; 11 bases line up with TRBD1. CDR3 length: 15 residues. Germline trimming cut 7 bases from V and 5 bases from J; bases unmatched to any gene: 8. CDR1 is SGHRS and CDR2 is YFSETQ in the germline V gene. Written as DNA, the CDR3 is TGCGCCAGCGCACCCGGGACAGGGGGGTATCAGCCCCAGCATTTT. This sequence encodes CASAPGTGGYQPQHF.

The V call is TRBV5-8, the J call TRBJ1-2, with D tentatively TRBD1 (6 bases). V lost 0 bases and J lost 0, with 9 bases in between. CDR3 length: 15 residues. The germline gives CDR1 SGHTS, CDR2 YDEGEE. The CDR3 loop reads CASSLVAGANYGYTF. The CDR3 DNA follows: TGTGCCAGCAGCTTGGTAGCAGGGGCTAACTATGGCTACACCTTC.

This clone has ten or more counts. The chain combines TRBV3-1 (or the pseudogene TRBV3-2) with TRBJ1-1; TRBD1 aligns across 9 bases. Germline assignment: CDR1 LGHDT and CDR2 YNNKEL (reference sequence). The CDR3 runs to 15 residues. V lost 2 bases, J lost 3 bases, and 4 bases stayed unmatched. CDR3 residues: CASSQLTGGDTEAFF. The CDR3 DNA follows: TGTGCCAGCAGCCAATTGACAGGGGGGGACACTGAAGCTTTCTTT.

The V call is TRBV5-1, the J call TRBJ1-2, with 7 bases that match TRBD1. With 3 bases clipped from V and 8 bases from J, the junction kept 10 bases outside the gene matches. Germline loops: CDR1 SGHRS, CDR2 YFSETQ. The CDR3 is 14 amino acids. CDR3 sequence: CASSSLQGVGGYTF. CDR3 DNA: TGCGCCAGCAGCTCCTTGCAGGGGGTAGGCGGCTACACCTTC.

The chain uses TRBV2 and TRBJ2-3; the D gene is possibly TRBD1 (6 bases). Trimming took 1 base from V and 4 from J, leaving 9 bases between them. The CDR3 contains 14 residues. The germline gives CDR1 SNHLY, CDR2 FYNNEI. The CDR3 nucleotides are TGTGCCAGCAGTGAAGACAGGGTCCCAGATACGCAGTATTTT. It translates to CASSEDRVPDTQYF.

The V call is TRBV5-6, the J call TRBJ2-2; maybe TRBD1 (6 bases). This CDR3 region has 13 residues. V was cut by 3 bases and J by 7 bases, with 10 bases left in between. The germline gives CDR1 SGHDT, CDR2 YYEEEE. This chain's CDR3 is CASSSTGLGELFF. The CDR3, as DNA: TGTGCCAGCAGCTCTACAGGGCTCGGGGAGCTGTTTTTT. The full variable domain, in which reference TRBV5-6 and TRBJ2-2 provide the parts outside the CDR3, is DAGVTQSPTHLIKTRGQQVTLRCSPKSGHDTVSWYQQALGQGPQFIFQYYEEEERQRGNFPDRFSGHQFPNYSSELNVNALLLGDSALYLCASSSTGLGELFFGEGSRLTVL.

The chain employs TRBV15 and TRBJ1-2, with D hard to call. Germline loops: CDR1 LNHNV, CDR2 YYDKDF (reference sequence). The V end lost 4 bases, the J end lost 8 bases, and 11 bases lay between the germline ends. CDR3 length equals 12 residues. Written as DNA, the CDR3 is TGTGCCACCAGCACGGACTACGGAGGCTACACCTTC. It specifies CATSTDYGGYTF. The full variable domain, rest sourced from reference TRBV15 and TRBJ1-2, is DAMVIQNPRYQVTQFGKPVTLSCSQTLNHNVMYWYQQKSSQAPKLLFHYYDKDFNNEADTPDNFQSRRPNTSFCFLDIRSPGLGDTAMYLCATSTDYGGYTFGSGTRLTVV.